What follows is one T cell receptor beta chain and its context. This sample is drawn from a study of identifying expanded T cells in peripheral blood. Profiled with immunoSEQ multiplex PCR; TCRdb holds only in-frame clones, not every one. The sample holds 90,000 or so clones; approximately 90% are singletons and the top ten take around 20%. During the collection period, no donor immune events like infections were recorded. The source material was blood. This TCR derives from a person aged 18 to 75 in good health.

CDR3 sequence reads: CASSPNRGSTNEKLFF. Written as DNA, the CDR3 is TGTGCCAGTAGCCCGAACCGGGGATCGACTAATGAAAAACTGTTTTTT. The chain recombines TRBV19 with TRBJ1-4; D uncertain. This CDR3 has 16 amino acids. Germline V CDR1 and CDR2: LNHDA, SQIVND (reference sequence). Trimming shortened V by 6 bases and J by 2 bases, and 16 bases separated the two germline ends. Supplemented by reference TRBV19 and TRBJ1-4, the full variable domain reads DGGITQSPKYLFRKEGQNVTLSCEQNLNHDAMYWYRQDPGQGLRLIYYSQIVNDFQKGDIAEGYSVSREKKESFPLTVTSAQKNPTAFYLCASSPNRGSTNEKLFFGSGTQLSVL.